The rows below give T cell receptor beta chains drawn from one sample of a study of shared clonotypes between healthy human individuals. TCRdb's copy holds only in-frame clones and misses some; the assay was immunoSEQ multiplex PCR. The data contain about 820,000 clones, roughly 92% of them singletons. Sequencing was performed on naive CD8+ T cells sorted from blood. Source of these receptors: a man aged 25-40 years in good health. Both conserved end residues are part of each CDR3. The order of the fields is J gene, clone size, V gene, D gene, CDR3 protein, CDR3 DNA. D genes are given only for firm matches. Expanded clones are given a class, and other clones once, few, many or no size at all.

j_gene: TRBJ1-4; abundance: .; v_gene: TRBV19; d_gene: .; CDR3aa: CASSMGGRFREKLFF; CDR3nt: TGTGCCAGTAGTATGGGGGGGCGCTTCCGGGAAAAACTGTTTTTT
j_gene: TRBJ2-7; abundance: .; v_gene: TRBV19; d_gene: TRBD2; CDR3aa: CASSTRLAGSYEQYF; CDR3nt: TGTGCCAGTAGTACCAGACTAGCGGGCTCCTACGAGCAGTACTTC
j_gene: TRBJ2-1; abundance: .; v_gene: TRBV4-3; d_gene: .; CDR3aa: CASSQEVPGTQSSYNEQFF; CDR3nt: TGCGCCAGCAGCCAAGAGGTCCCAGGGACACAAAGCTCCTACAATGAGCAGTTCTTC
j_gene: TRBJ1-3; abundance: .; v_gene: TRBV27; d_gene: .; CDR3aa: CASSLSGQGGNTIYF; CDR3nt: TGTGCCAGCAGTCTCTCGGGGCAGGGAGGAAACACCATATATTTT
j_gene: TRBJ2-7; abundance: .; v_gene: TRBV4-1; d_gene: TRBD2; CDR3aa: CASSQDAGGGDEQYF; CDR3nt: TGCGCCAGCAGCCAAGATGCGGGGGGCGGGGACGAGCAGTACTTC
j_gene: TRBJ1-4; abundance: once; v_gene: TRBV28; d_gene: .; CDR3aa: CASRSGILNEKLFF; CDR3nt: TGTGCCAGCAGGAGCGGAATCCTTAATGAAAAACTGTTTTTT
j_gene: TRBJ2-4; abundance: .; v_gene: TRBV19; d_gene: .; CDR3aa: CASIMPGYPIQYF; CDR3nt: TGTGCCAGTATCATGCCGGGATACCCCATTCAGTACTTC
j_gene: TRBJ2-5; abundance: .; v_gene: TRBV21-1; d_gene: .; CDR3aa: CASSTQGARETQYF; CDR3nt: TGTGCCAGCAGCACGCAGGGGGCGCGTGAGACCCAGTACTTC
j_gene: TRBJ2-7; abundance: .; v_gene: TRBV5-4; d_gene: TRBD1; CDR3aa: CASSSELGTGGHEQYF; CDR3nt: TGTGCCAGCAGCTCCGAACTTGGGACAGGGGGGCACGAGCAGTACTTC
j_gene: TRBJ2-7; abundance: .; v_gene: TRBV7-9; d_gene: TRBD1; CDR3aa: CASSSRGQGDYEQYF; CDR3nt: TGTGCCAGCAGCAGTAGAGGACAGGGTGACTACGAGCAGTACTTC
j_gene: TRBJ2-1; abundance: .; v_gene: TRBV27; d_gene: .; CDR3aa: CASSLVGQSNEQFF; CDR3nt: TGTGCCAGCAGTTTAGTTGGGCAGTCCAATGAGCAGTTCTTC
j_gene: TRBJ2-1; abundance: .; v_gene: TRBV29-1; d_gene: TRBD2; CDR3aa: CSVPPGLANNEQFF; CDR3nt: TGCAGCGTCCCTCCGGGACTAGCCAACAATGAGCAGTTCTTC
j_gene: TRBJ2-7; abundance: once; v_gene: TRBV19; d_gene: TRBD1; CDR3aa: CASSDPGQGYEQYF; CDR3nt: TGTGCCAGTAGCGATCCGGGACAGGGCTACGAGCAGTACTTC
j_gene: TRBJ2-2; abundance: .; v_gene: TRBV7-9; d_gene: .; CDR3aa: CASSQVGGELFF; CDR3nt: TGTGCCAGCAGCCAAGTCGGCGGGGAGCTGTTTTTT
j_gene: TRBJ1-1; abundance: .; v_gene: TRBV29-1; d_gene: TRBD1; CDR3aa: CSVGTGNTEAFF; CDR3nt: TGCAGCGTTGGGACAGGGAACACTGAAGCTTTCTTT
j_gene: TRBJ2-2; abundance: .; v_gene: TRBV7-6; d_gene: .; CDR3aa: CASSLIVGGRELFF; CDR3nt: TGTGCCAGCAGCTTAATTGTGGGGGGCCGGGAGCTGTTTTTT
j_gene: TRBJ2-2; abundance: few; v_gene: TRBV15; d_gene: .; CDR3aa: CATSHNGGELFF; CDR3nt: TGTGCCACCAGTCACAATGGCGGGGAGCTGTTTTTT
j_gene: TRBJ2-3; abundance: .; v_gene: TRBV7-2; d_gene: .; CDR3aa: CASSLPRARLDTQYF; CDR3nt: TGTGCCAGCAGCCTTCCTAGAGCCCGGTTAGATACGCAGTATTTT
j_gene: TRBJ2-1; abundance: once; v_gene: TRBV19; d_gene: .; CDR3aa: CASSATSQGNEQFF; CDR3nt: TGTGCCAGTAGTGCAACGTCACAGGGCAATGAGCAGTTCTTC
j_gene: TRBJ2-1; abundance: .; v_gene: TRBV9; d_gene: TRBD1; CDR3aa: CASSVVSGTGYEQFF; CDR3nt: TGTGCCAGCAGCGTAGTTTCCGGGACAGGGTATGAGCAGTTCTTC
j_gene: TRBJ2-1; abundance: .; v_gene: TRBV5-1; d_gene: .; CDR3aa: CASSFYRDNNEQFF; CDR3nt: TGCGCCAGCAGCTTTTACCGGGACAACAATGAGCAGTTCTTC
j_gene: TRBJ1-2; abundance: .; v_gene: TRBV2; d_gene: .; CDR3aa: CASSGHRLSF; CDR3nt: TGTGCCAGCAGTGGTCACAGACTCTCCTTC
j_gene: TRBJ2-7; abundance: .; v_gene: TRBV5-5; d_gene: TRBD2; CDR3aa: CASSLASGGLEQYF; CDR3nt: TGTGCCAGCAGCTTGGCATCGGGGGGACTCGAGCAGTACTTC
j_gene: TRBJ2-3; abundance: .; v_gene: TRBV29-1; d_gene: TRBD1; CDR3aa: CSVTDPGQSTDTQYF; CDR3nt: TGCAGCGTTACCGATCCGGGACAGAGCACAGATACGCAGTATTTT
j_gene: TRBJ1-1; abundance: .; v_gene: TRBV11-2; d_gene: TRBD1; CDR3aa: CASSLGTGVEAFF; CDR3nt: TGTGCCAGCAGCTTAGGGACAGGGGTTGAAGCTTTCTTT
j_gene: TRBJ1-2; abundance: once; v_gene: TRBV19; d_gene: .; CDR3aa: CASSIEGHYGYTF; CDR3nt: TGTGCCAGTAGTATAGAGGGACACTATGGCTACACCTTC
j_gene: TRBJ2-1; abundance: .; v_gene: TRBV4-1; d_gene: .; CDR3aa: CASSLDRLSSYNEQFF; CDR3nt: TGCGCCAGCAGCCTCGACCGCCTAAGCTCCTACAATGAGCAGTTCTTC
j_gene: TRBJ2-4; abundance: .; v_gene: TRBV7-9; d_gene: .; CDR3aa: CASSSMTGLAKNIQYF; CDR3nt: TGTGCCAGCAGCTCAATGACAGGCCTCGCCAAAAACATTCAGTACTTC
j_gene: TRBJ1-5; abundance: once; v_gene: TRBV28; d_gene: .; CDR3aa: CASSFVLSSNQPQHF; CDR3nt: TGTGCCAGCAGTTTTGTCTTAAGTTCCAATCAGCCCCAGCATTTT
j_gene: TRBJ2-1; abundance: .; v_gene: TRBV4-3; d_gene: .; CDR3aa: CASSQDGTGNPYNEQFF; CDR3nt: TGCGCCAGCAGCCAAGATGGGACGGGAAACCCATACAATGAGCAGTTCTTC
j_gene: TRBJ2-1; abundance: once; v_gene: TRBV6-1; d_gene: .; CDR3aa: CASSEVSFSSYNEQFF; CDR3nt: TGTGCCAGCAGTGAAGTATCGTTTAGCTCCTACAATGAGCAGTTCTTC
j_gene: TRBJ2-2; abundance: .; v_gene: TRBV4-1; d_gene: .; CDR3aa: CASSQEGGMNTGELFF; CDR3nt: TGCGCCAGCAGCCAAGAGGGGGGAATGAACACCGGGGAGCTGTTTTTT
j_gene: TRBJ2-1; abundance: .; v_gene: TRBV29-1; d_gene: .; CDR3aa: CSVAGKENSYNEQFF; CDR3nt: TGCAGCGTTGCCGGGAAAGAAAATTCCTACAATGAGCAGTTCTTC
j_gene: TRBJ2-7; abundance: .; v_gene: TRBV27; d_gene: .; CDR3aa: CASSPTTGSEQYF; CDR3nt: TGTGCCAGCAGTCCAACAACAGGGAGCGAGCAGTACTTC
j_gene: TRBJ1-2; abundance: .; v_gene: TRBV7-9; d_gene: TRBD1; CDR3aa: CASSFDRGTYGYTF; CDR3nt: TGTGCCAGCAGCTTTGACAGGGGTACCTATGGCTACACCTTC
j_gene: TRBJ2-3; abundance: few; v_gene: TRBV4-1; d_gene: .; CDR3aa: CASSQGITDTQYF; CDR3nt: TGCGCCAGCAGCCAAGGGATCACAGATACGCAGTATTTT
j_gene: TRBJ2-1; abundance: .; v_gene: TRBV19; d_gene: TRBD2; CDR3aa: CASTPLAGGRGEQFF; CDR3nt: TGTGCCAGTACCCCACTAGCGGGAGGGAGAGGTGAGCAGTTCTTC
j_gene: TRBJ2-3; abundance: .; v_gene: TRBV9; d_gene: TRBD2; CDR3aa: CASSDGLAAVYF; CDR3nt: TGTGCCAGCAGCGACGGACTAGCGGCGGTTTATTTT
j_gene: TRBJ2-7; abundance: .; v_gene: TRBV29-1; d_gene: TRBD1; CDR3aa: CSVVSSQGGNYEQYF; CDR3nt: TGCAGCGTTGTGTCCTCACAGGGGGGAAATTACGAGCAGTACTTC
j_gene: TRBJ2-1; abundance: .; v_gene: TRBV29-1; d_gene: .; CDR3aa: CSVEYNNEQFF; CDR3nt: TGCAGCGTGGAGTACAACAATGAGCAGTTCTTC
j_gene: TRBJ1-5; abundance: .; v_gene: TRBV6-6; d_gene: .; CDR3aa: CASSYSIEDRGQPQHF; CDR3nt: TGTGCCAGCAGTTACTCGATCGAGGACCGGGGGCAGCCCCAGCATTTT
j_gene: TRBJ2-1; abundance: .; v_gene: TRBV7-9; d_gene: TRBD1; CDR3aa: CASSLRGQGYNEQFF; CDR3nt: TGTGCCAGCAGCTTAAGGGGACAGGGTTACAATGAGCAGTTCTTC
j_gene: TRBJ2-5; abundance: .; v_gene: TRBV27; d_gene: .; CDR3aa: CASSPPGEPLTQYF; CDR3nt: TGTGCCAGCAGCCCCCCAGGGGAACCCCTGACCCAGTACTTC
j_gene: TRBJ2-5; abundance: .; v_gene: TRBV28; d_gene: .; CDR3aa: CASSPVLGETQYF; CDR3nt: TGTGCCAGCAGCCCCGTCCTGGGGGAGACCCAGTACTTC
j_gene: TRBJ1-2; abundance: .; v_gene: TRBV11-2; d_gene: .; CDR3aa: CASSSPRGERYGYTF; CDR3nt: TGTGCCAGCAGCTCCCCTCGGGGAGAACGCTATGGCTACACCTTC
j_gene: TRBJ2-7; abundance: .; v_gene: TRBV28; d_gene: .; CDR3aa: CATSDGLAREQYF; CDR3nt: TGTGCCACCTCGGACGGGCTCGCCCGCGAGCAGTACTTC
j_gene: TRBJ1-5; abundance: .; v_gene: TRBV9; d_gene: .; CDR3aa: CASSVQGRSNQPQHF; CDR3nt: TGTGCCAGCAGCGTCCAAGGACGGAGCAATCAGCCCCAGCATTTT
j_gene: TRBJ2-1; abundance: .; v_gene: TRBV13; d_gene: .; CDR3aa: CASSLGGPYNEQFF; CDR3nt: TGTGCCAGCAGCTTAGGTGGTCCATACAATGAGCAGTTCTTC
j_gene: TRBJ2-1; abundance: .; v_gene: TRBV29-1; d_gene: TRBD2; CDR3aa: CSVTLLIAGVSYNEQFF; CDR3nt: TGCAGCGTTACCCTACTTATAGCGGGAGTGTCCTACAATGAGCAGTTCTTC
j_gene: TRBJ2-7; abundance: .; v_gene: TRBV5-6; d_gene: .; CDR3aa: CASSLTLHEQYF; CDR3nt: TGTGCCAGCAGCCTTACTTTACACGAGCAGTACTTC
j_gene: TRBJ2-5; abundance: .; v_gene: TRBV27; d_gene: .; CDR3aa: CASSLEGYQETQYF; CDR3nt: TGTGCCAGCAGTTTAGAGGGGTACCAAGAGACCCAGTACTTC
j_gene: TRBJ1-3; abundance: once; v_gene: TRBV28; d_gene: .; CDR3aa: CASSFGQLGGNTIYF; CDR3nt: TGTGCCAGCAGTTTCGGACAGCTAGGGGGAAACACCATATATTTT
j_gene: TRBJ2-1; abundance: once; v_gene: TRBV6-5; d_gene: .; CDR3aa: CASSPGLSDEQFF; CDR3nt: TGTGCCAGCAGTCCCGGGTTGAGCGATGAGCAGTTCTTC